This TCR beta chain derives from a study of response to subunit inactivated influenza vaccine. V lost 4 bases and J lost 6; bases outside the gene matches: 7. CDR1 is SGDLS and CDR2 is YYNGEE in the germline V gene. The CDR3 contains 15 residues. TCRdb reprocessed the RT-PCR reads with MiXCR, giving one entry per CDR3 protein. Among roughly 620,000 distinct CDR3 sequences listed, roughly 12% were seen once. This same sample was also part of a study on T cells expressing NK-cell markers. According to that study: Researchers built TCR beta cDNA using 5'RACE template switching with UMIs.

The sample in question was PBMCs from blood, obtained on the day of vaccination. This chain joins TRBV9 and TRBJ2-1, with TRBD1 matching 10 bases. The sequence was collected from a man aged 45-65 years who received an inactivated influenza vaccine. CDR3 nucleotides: TGTGCCAGCAGCTTCCGGACAGGGGGGATCAATGAGCAGTTCTTC. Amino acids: CASSFRTGGINEQFF.